This TCR beta chain was obtained from a study of blood T cell repertoires in COVID-19. Produced via immunoSEQ multiplex PCR; TCRdb's table is partial and in-frame only. This table has a few hundred thousand clones, more than 85% appearing once. V lost 7 bases and J lost 4; bases outside the gene matches: 2. The CDR3 has 13 amino acids. The germline CDR1 and CDR2 sequences are MNHEY and SMNVEV (reference sequence). This chain links TRBV27 with TRBJ1-5; TRBD1 matches at 9 bases. The sample comprised peripheral blood. The receptor comes from a man aged 25-45 years with acute or convalescent COVID-19. CDR3: CASKGTGNQPQHF. CDR3 nucleotides: TGTGCCAGCAAGGGGACAGGGAATCAGCCCCAGCATTTT.